A selection of T cell receptor beta chains follows, all from one sample in a study of blood T cells in healthy people across ages. From the 5' RACE reads, TCRdb called clonotypes with MiXCR, one entry per CDR3 protein. The data show around 800,000 distinct CDR3 sequences, with roughly 53% seen just once and 40% to 50% held by the top ten. Sequenced input: blood. Receptors originate from an elderly man in good health. Both conserved end residues are part of each CDR3. The D gene is left open where the match is weak. Clone sizes are given selectively: once, few, many, or a class where the clone is expanded.

few,NA,TRBJ1-1,TRBV27,CASSSSRPDRYTEAFF,TGTGCCAGCAGTTCCTCCCGGCCGGACAGATACACTGAAGCTTTCTTT
NA,NA,TRBJ2-3,TRBV11-2,CASSSSLRARYAYF,TGTGCCAGCAGCTCGTCCTTGAGGGCTAGGTACGCGTATTTT
few,NA,TRBJ2-5,TRBV6-1,CASSEDWLFQETQYF,TGTGCCAGCAGTGAAGACTGGCTCTTTCAAGAGACCCAGTACTTC
NA,TRBD2,TRBJ2-5,TRBV5-1,CASSVGLVQTQYF,TGCGCCAGCAGCGTGGGACTAGTACAGACCCAGTACTTC
few,NA,TRBJ1-5,TRBV15,CATSREQGWQTSNQPQHF,TGTGCCACCAGCAGAGAACAGGGTTGGCAGACTAGCAATCAGCCCCAGCATTTT
NA,TRBD2,TRBJ2-1,TRBV20-1,CSSRLAGRSYNEQFF,TGCAGTTCAAGACTAGCGGGACGCAGCTACAATGAGCAGTTCTTC
few,NA,TRBJ1-6,TRBV29-1,CSVQRQVDSPLHF,TGCAGCGTTCAACGACAGGTGGACTCACCCCTCCACTTT
NA,NA,TRBJ2-1,TRBV12-3/TRBV12-4,CASILGRLGGDEQFF,NA
NA,NA,TRBJ1-2,TRBV7-9,CASSLESGEYGYTF,TGTGCCAGCAGCTTAGAGAGCGGGGAGTATGGCTACACCTTC
few,NA,TRBJ1-6,TRBV7-2,CASSDTGYNSPLHF,TGTGCCAGCAGCGATACAGGGTATAATTCACCCCTCCACTTT
few,TRBD2,TRBJ2-7,TRBV7-2,CASRLSVAGPHEQYF,TGTGCCAGCAGGTTATCGGTAGCGGGACCCCACGAGCAGTACTTC
NA,TRBD1,TRBJ1-1,TRBV11-2,CASSLGTGLTEAFF,TGTGCCAGCAGCTTAGGGACAGGGTTGACTGAAGCTTTCTTT
NA,NA,TRBJ2-4,TRBV15,CATSRGRGQNIQYF,TGTGCCACCAGCAGAGGTAGAGGGCAAAACATTCAGTACTTC
NA,NA,TRBJ2-2,TRBV7-3,CASSFAGGAGYTGELFF,TGTGCCAGCAGCTTCGCGGGTGGGGCAGGTTACACCGGGGAGCTGTTTTTT
NA,TRBD2,TRBJ2-3,TRBV5-1,CASSLGTSGGRYAYF,TGCGCCAGCAGCTTGGGAACTAGCGGTGGCAGATACGCGTATTTT
few,TRBD2,TRBJ2-1,TRBV20-1,CSARDRFRRLAYHEQFF,TGCAGTGCTAGAGATCGGTTCCGAAGACTAGCGTATCATGAGCAGTTCTTC
NA,NA,TRBJ2-7,TRBV29-1,CSVVSPGYEQYF,TGCAGCGTTGTCTCGCCCGGCTACGAGCAGTACTTC
NA,NA,TRBJ2-3,TRBV6-2/TRBV6-3,CASSTSWDSSSWHRYAYF,TGTGCCAGCAGTACCAGCTGGGACTCCTCCTCGTGGCACAGATACGCGTATTTT
NA,NA,TRBJ2-4,TRBV7-2,CASSLAGQSNIQYF,TGTGCCAGCAGCTTGGCAGGACAGAGCAACATTCAGTACTTC
few,TRBD2,TRBJ2-7,TRBV20-1,CSARVAGWVAEQYF,TGCAGTGCTAGGGTAGCGGGATGGGTTGCCGAGCAGTACTTC
NA,NA,TRBJ2-7,TRBV6-4,CANSITYEQYF,TGTGCCAACTCAATAACCTACGAGCAGTACTTC
NA,TRBD1,TRBJ2-5,TRBV29-1,CSVEGVYGTGHQETQYF,TGCAGCGTTGAAGGGGTCTACGGGACAGGGCACCAAGAGACCCAGTACTTC
NA,TRBD2,TRBJ2-5,TRBV29-1,CSVGSPAGGPETQYF,TGCAGCGTTGGGTCCCCAGCGGGAGGGCCGGAGACCCAGTACTTC